This TCR beta chain was identified during a study of T cells in Graves' hyperthyroidism and ophthalmopathy. This clonotype was observed a few times. Germline is not matched at one junction end, which may reflect a read error. The CDR3 regions of TCR beta were amplified from RNA transcripts. HTBI primers were used for first-round RT-PCR of the TCR CDR3. TCRdb independently ran MiXCR on the multiplex PCR reads; one entry per CDR3 protein. The sample lists about 640,000 distinct CDR3 sequences, less than 25% occurring once. What was sequenced was blood. The receptor comes from a man aged 25 to 40 with Graves' ophthalmopathy.

The DNA of the CDR3 is TGTGCCAGCACCCAAAAAGGGGCCCCCTACAATGAGCAGTTCTTC. This translates into CASTQKGAPYNEQFF. The V and J genes are TRBV14 and TRBJ2-1, with D possibly matching TRBD1 (5 bases). Germline CDR1 is SGHDN and CDR2 is FVKESK. The CDR3 is 15 amino acids.